What follows describes a single TCR beta chain. Its antigen is unknown. Naive CD8 cells comprised CD45RO-negative, CCR7-positively selected cells, excluding terminally differentiated effector memory CD45RA+ cells. Every contributor of samples was a Caucasian grown-up residing in Nashville, Tennessee. Produced via immunoSEQ multiplex PCR; TCRdb's table is partial and in-frame only. The sample has around 1.9 million clones, just over 90% seen once. The data originate from a study of shared clonotypes between healthy human individuals. Study details: Three plates each covered CD4 naive and memory; CD8 naive two, CD8 memory one.

Losses at the gene ends were 6 bases for V and 3 bases for J; bases not matched to a gene: 12. The CDR3 length is 16 residues. CDR1 SQVTM and CDR2 ANQGSEA come from the germline V gene. Study conclusions and caveats: Collection of samples was limited to blood; tissue repertoires likely differ. Clonotypes which were not shared had lower generation probabilities than clonotypes that all four donors shared.

Material for sequencing was naive CD8+ T cells from PBMCs. This sequence was found in a man between 18 and 35 years old in good health. Some clones in this sample may be carry-over from other donors' samples. The gene calls are TRBV29-1 and TRBJ2-2; 8 nucleotides match TRBD1. CDR3 protein: CSVSPSTGGYTGELFF. CDR3 sequence (DNA): TGCAGCGTGAGTCCGTCTACAGGGGGTTACACCGGGGAGCTGTTTTTT.